The clone carrying this TCR beta chain was found many times. The antigen is undetermined. Trimming took 4 bases from V and 5 from J, leaving 8 bases between them. Germline CDR1 and CDR2: SEHNR and FQNEAQ (reference sequence). CDR3 size: 13 residues. The data derive from a study of T cells in Graves' hyperthyroidism and ophthalmopathy. Findings of the study overall: Ophthalmopathy, as predicted by the model, came a median about six months after the prediction.

There were TCR beta CDR3 regions amplified from RNA transcripts. First-round RT-PCR of the TCR CDR3 relied on the HTBI primer set. MiXCR was run by TCRdb on the multiplex PCR reads, yielding one entry per CDR3 protein. The sample includes approximately 530,000 distinct CDR3 sequences, roughly 21% of them seen just once. This sequence originates from a man aged 35-49 years with Graves' ophthalmopathy. The chain has TRBV7-9 and TRBJ2-2; D perhaps matches TRBD1 (6 bases). Input material: blood. The CDR3 nucleotides are TGTGCCAGCAGCTCAGGGACAACCGGGGAGCTGTTTTTT. It yields the protein CASSSGTTGELFF. The variable domain in full, completed from reference TRBV7-9 and TRBJ2-2, reads DTGVSQNPRHKITKRGQNVTFRCDPISEHNRLYWYRQTLGQGPEFLTYFQNEAQLEKSRLLSDRFSAERPKGSFSTLEIQRTEQGDSAMYLCASSSGTTGELFFGEGSRLTVL.